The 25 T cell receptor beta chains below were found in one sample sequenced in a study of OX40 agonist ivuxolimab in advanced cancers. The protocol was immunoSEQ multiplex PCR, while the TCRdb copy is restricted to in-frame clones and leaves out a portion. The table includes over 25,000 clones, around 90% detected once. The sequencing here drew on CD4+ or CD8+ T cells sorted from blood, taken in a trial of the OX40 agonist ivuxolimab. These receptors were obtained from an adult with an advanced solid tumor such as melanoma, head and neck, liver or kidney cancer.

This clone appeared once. Written as DNA, the CDR3 is TGTGCCAGCGAGGAGGGAATGGGCAATCAGCCCCAGCATTTT. Translation: CASEEGMGNQPQHF. The J gene is TRBJ1-5, the V gene TRBV6-5; D call uncertain. The germline CDR1 and CDR2 sequences are MNHEY and SVGAGI. V was trimmed by 8 bases and J by 2 bases, leaving 13 bases between them. CDR3 size: 14 residues.

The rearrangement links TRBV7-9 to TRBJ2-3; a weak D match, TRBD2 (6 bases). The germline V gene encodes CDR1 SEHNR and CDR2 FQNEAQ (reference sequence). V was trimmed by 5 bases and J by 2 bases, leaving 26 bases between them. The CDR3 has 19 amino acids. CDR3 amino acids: CASSPRDAVGEYNTDTQYF. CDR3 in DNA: TGTGCCAGCAGCCCGCGGGACGCCGTGGGCGAATACAACACAGATACGCAGTATTTT.

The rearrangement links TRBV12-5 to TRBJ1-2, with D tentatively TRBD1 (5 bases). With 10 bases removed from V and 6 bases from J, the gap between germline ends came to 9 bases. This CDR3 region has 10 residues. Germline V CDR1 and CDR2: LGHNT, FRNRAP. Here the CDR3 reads CAIGGNGYTF. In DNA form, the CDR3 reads TGTGCTATCGGGGGGAATGGCTACACCTTC. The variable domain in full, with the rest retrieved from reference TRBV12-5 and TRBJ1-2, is DARVTQTPRHKVTEMGQEVTMRCQPILGHNTVFWYRQTMMQGLELLAYFRNRAPLDDSGMPKDRFSAEMPDATLATLKIQPSEPRDSAVYFCAIGGNGYTFGSGTRLTVV.

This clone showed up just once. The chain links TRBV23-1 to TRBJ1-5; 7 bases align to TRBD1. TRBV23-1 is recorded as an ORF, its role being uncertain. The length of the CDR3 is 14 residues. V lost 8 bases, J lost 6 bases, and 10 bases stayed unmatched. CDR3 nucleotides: TGCGCCAGCTCTACGACAGGGAGGTTTCAGCCCCAGCATTTT. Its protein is CASSTTGRFQPQHF.

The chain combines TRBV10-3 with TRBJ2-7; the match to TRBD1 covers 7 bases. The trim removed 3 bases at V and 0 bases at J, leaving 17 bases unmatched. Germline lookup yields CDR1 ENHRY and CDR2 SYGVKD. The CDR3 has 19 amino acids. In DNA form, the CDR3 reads TGTGCCATCAGTGACGGGCAGGGGGAAAATGCCCCTCTCTCCTACGAGCAGTACTTC. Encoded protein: CAISDGQGENAPLSYEQYF.

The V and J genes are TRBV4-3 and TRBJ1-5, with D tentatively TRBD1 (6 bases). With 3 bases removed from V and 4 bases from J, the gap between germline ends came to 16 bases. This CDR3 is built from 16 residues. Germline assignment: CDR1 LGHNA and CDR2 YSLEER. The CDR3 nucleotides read TGCGCCAGCAGCCAGGGCTGGGCAGGGGATAATCAGCCCCAGCATTTT. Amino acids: CASSQGWAGDNQPQHF.

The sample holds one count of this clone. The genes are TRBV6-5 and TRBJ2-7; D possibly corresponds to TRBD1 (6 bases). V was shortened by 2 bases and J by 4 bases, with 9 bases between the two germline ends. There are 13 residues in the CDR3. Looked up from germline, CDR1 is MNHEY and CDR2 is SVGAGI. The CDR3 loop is CASSYGQRYEQYF. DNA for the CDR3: TGTGCCAGCAGTTACGGACAGCGATACGAGCAGTACTTC.

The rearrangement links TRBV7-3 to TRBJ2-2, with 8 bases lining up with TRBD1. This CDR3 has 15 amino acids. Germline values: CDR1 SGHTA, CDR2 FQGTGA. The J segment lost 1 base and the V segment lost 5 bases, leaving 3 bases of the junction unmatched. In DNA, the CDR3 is TGTGCCAGCAGCCTTGGGACAGGGAACACCGGGGAGCTGTTTTTT. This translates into CASSLGTGNTGELFF.

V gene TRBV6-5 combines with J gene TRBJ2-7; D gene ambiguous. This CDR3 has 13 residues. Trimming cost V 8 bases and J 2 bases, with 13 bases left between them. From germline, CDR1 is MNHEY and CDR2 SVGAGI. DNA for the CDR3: TGTGCCAGCCGGACGGCAGTAGCCTACGAGCAGTACTTC. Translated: CASRTAVAYEQYF.

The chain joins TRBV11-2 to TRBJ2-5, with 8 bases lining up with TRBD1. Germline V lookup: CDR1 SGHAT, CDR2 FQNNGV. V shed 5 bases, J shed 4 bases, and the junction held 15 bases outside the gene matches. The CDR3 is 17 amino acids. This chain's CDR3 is CASSPDYQGAGGETQYF. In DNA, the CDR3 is TGTGCCAGCAGCCCAGACTATCAGGGGGCAGGGGGAGAGACCCAGTACTTC.

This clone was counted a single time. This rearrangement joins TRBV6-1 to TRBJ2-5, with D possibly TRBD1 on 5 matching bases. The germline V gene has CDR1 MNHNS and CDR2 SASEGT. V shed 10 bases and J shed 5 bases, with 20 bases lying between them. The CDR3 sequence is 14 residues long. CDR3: CATFLGVGLETQYF. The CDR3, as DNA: TGTGCCACCTTCCTAGGGGTGGGGCTGGAGACCCAGTACTTC.

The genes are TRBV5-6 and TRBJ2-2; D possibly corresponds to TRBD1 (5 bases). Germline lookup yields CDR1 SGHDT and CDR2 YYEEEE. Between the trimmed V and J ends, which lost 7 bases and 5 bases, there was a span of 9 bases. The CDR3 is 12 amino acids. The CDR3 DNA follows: TGTGCCAGCTCCGCAGGGACCGGGGAGCTGTTTTTT. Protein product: CASSAGTGELFF.

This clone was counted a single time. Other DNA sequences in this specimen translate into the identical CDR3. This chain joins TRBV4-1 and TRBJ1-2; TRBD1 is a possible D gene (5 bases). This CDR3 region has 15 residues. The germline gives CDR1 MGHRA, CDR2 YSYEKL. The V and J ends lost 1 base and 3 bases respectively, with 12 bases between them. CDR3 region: CASSQVSRGDYGYTF. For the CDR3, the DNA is TGCGCCAGCAGCCAAGTTTCACGGGGGGACTATGGCTACACCTTC.

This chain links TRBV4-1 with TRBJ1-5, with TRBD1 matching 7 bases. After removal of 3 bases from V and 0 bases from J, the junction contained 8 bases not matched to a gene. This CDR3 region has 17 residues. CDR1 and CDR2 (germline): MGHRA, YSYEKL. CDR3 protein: CASSHSDRPYSNQPQHF. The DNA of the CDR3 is TGCGCCAGCAGCCATTCGGACAGGCCTTATAGCAATCAGCCCCAGCATTTT.

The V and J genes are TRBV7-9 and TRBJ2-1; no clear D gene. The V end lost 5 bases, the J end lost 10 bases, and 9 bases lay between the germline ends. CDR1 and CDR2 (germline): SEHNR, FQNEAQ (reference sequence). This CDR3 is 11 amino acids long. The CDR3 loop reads CASSTNQEQFF. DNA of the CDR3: TGTGCCAGCAGCACGAACCAGGAGCAGTTCTTC.

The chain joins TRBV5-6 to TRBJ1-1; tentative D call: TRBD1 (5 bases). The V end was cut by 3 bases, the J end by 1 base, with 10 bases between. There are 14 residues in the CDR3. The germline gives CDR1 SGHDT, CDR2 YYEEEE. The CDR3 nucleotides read TGTGCCAGCAGCTGGGGGACGGCGAACACTGAAGCTTTCTTT. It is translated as CASSWGTANTEAFF. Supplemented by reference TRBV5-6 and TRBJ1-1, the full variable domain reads DAGVTQSPTHLIKTRGQQVTLRCSPKSGHDTVSWYQQALGQGPQFIFQYYEEEERQRGNFPDRFSGHQFPNYSSELNVNALLLGDSALYLCASSWGTANTEAFFGQGTRLTVV.

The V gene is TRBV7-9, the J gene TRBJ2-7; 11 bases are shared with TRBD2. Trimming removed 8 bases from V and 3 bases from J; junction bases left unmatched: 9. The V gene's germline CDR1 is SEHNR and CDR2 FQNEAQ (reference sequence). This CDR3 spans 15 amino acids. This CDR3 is CASGPNGLAGYEQYF. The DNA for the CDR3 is TGTGCCAGCGGCCCGAATGGACTAGCGGGCTACGAGCAGTACTTC.

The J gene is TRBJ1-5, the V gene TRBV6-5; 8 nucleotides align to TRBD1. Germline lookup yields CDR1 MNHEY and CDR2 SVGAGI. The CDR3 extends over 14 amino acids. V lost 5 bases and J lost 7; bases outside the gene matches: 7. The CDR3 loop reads CASSTGTGEQPQHF. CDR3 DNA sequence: TGTGCCAGCAGTACTGGGACAGGCGAACAGCCCCAGCATTTT.

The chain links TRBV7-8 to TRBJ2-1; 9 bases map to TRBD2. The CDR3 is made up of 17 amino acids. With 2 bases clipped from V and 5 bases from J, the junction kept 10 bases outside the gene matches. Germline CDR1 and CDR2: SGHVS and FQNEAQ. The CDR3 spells CASSLSISGRLHNEQFF. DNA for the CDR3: TGTGCCAGCAGCTTAAGCATCAGCGGGAGGCTCCACAATGAGCAGTTCTTC. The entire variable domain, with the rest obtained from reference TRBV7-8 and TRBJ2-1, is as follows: GAGVSQSPRYKVAKRGQDVALRCDPISGHVSLFWYQQALGQGPEFLTYFQNEAQLDKSGLPSDRFFAERPEGSVSTLKIQRTQQEDSAVYLCASSLSISGRLHNEQFFGPGTRLTVL.

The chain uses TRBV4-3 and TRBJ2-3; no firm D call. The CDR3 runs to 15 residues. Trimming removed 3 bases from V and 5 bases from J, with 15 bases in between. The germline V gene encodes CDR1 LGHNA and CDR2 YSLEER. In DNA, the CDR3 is TGCGCCAGCAGCCAGTACGCCGGTCCACAAGATACGCAGTATTTT. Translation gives CASSQYAGPQDTQYF.

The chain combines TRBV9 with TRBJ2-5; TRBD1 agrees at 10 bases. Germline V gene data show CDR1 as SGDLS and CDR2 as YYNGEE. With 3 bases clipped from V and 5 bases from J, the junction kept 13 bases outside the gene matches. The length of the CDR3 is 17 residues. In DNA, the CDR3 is TGTGCCAGCAGCGCCGGAAGGACAGGGGGTACCGCGGAGACCCAGTACTTC. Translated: CASSAGRTGGTAETQYF. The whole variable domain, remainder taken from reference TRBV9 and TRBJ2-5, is DSGVTQTPKHLITATGQRVTLRCSPRSGDLSVYWYQQSLDQGLQFLIQYYNGEERAKGNILERFSAQQFPDLHSELNLSSLELGDSALYFCASSAGRTGGTAETQYFGPGTRLLVL.

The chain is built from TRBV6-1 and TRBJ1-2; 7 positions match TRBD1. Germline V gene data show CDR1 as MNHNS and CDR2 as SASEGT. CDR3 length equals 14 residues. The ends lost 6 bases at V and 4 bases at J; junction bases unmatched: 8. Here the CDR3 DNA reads TGTGCCAGCAGCCCCCGACAGGGCTCCTATGGCTACACCTTC. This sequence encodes CASSPRQGSYGYTF.

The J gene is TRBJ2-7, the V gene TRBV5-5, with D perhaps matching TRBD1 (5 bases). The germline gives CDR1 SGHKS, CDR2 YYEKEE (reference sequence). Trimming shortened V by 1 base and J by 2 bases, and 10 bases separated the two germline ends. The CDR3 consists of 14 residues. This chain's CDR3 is CASSLRKGTYEQYF. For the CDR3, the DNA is TGTGCCAGCAGCTTGCGAAAGGGGACCTACGAGCAGTACTTC.

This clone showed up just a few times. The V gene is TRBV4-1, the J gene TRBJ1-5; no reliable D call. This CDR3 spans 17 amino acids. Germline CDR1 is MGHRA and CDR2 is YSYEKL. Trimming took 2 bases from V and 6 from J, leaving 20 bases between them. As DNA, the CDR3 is TGCGCCAGCAGCCAACTGATTCTTGCCCCGGCGGGTCAGCCCCAGCATTTT. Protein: CASSQLILAPAGQPQHF.

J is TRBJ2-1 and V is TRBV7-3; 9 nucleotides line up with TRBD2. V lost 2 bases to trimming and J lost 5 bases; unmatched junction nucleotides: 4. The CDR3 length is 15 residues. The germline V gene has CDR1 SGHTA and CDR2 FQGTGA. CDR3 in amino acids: CASSLVAGADNEQFF. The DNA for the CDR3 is TGTGCCAGCAGCTTAGTAGCGGGGGCGGACAATGAGCAGTTCTTC.